This T cell receptor beta chain stems from a study of cytomegalovirus exposure and HLA in healthy donors. General study points: Later examination showed HLA-associated TCR beta chains had greater clonal expansion than equally common others. At a 0.05 false discovery rate, a later analysis found approximately 17,000 TCR beta sequences to be associated with HLA alleles. Later analysis showed TCR association rates varying by HLA locus, highest for DRB1 and lowest for HLA-C.

This clone was counted between two and nine times. Its specificity is unknown. The germline V gene has CDR1 GTSNPN and CDR2 SVGIG (reference sequence). CDR3 length equals 13 residues. V gave up 3 bases and J gave up 9 bases, with 17 bases separating them. The PCR contained 60 Vbeta and 13 Jbeta primers. Assay: immunoSEQ multiplex PCR; the TCRdb copy retains only in-frame clones and omits some. The sample holds about 120,000 clones; 9% to 10% are singletons and the top ten take approximately 3%. J is TRBJ2-5 and V is TRBV30; D is perhaps TRBD2 (6 bases). This receptor was obtained from a man aged 25-45 years in good health and CMV-seronegative. Material for sequencing was PBMCs. Written as DNA, the CDR3 is TGTGCCTGGAGGGAGACGGGGGAGGAGGCCCAGTACTTC. It is translated as CAWRETGEEAQYF.